This TCR beta chain derives from a study of CD8 T cells in Susac syndrome. From germline, CDR1 is SGHVS and CDR2 FQNEAQ. V gave up 5 bases and J gave up 1 base; unmatched junction bases: 6. The CDR3 length is 15 residues. CD8+ and CD4+ T cells from blood underwent TCR beta sequencing. The patients who served as multiple sclerosis controls were treatment-naive and had stable or active relapsing-remitting disease that fulfilled the revised McDonald criteria. Notes on this clonotype: Its cognate antigen is unknown.

Study results and caveats: The TCR sequencing and HLA analysis in the study involved a relatively small number of individuals, as the study acknowledged.

The RNA, about 0.45 to 1 ug, was put through reverse transcription using random hexamers. immunoSEQ multiplex PCR amplified TCR beta CDR3 across 54 Vbeta, 13 Jbeta. TCRdb redid the calling of the immunoSEQ multiplex PCR reads with MiXCR, one entry per CDR3 protein. The sample has 71,000 or so distinct CDR3 sequences; 96% are singletons. The chain is built from TRBV7-8 and TRBJ1-1; 8 positions match TRBD1. The receptor's source is a human donor with multiple sclerosis. The sequencing sample was made of CD4+ T cells from PBMCs. The CDR3 DNA reads as TGTGCCAGCAGCCCCTCGACAGGGGCGAACACTGAAGCTTTCTTT. It encodes CASSPSTGANTEAFF.